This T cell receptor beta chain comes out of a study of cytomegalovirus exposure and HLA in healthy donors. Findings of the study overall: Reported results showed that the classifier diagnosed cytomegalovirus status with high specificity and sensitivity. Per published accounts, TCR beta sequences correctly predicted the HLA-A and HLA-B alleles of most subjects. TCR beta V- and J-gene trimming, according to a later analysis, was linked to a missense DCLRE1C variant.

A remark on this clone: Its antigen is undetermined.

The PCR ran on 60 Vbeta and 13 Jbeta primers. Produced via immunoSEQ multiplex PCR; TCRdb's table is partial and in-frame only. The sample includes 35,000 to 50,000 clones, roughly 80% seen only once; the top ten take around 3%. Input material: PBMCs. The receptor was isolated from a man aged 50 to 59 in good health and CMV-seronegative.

CDR3 coding DNA: TGTGCCAGCAGCCCTTTAGCGGGGCACCTCACAGATACGCAGTATTTT. Translation gives CASSPLAGHLTDTQYF. The chain couples TRBV9 to TRBJ2-3; 8 bases align to TRBD2. CDR1 is SGDLS, CDR2 YYNGEE, per germline. The CDR3 length is 16 residues. V shed 4 bases, J shed 2 bases, and the junction held 9 bases outside the gene matches.